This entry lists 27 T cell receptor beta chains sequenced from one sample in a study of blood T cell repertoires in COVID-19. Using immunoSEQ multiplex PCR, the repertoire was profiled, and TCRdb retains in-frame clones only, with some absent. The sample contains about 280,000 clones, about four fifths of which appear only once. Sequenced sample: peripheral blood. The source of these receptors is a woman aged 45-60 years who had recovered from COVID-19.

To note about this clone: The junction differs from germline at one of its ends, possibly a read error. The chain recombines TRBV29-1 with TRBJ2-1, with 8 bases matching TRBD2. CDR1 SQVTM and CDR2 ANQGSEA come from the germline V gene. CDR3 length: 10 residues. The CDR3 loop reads CSVVRERELF. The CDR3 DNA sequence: TGCAGCGTTGTTCGCGAGCGGGAGCTCTTC.

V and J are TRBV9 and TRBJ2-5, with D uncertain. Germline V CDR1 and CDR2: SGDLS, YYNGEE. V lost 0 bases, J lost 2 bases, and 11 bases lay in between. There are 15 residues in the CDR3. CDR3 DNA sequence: TGTGCCAGCAGCGTAGGTGTTAGTGATCAAGAGACCCAGTACTTC. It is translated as CASSVGVSDQETQYF.

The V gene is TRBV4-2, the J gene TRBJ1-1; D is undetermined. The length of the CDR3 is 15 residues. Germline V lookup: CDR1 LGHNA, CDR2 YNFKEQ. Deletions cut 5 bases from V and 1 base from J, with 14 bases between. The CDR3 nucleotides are TGTGCCAGCAGCACCAGCGCGGCAGAGAACACTGAAGCTTTCTTT. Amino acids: CASSTSAAENTEAFF.

This chain's CDR3 is CASRDGTTNEAFF. CDR3 DNA sequence: TGTGCCAGCAGGGACGGGACAACCAATGAAGCTTTCTTT. V is TRBV5-4 and J is TRBJ1-1; TRBD1 might be the D (6 bases). Germline V gene sequence: CDR1 SGHNT, CDR2 YYREEE (reference sequence). V lost 5 bases and J lost 7, with 15 bases in between. CDR3 length: 13 residues.

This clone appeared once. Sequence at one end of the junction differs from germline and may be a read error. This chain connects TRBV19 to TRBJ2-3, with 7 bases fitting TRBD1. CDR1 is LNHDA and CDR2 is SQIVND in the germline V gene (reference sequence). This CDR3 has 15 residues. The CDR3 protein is CASSIDPATGASPSF. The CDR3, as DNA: TGTGCCAGTAGTATAGATCCAGCTACAGGGGCATCCCCGAGTTTT.

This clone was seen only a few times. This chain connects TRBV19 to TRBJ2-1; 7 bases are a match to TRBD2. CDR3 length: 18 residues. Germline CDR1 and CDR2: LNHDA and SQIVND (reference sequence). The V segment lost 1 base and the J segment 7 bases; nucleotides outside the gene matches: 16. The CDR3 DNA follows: TGTGCCAGTAGTATAGCCTCCTCGGCGGGAGTCTTTGTAAATGAGCAGTTCTTC. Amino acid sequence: CASSIASSAGVFVNEQFF.

Written as DNA, the CDR3 is TGTGCCAGCAGCCCAACCAATAGCGGGGGGAGTACAGATACGCAGTATTTT. Residues: CASSPTNSGGSTDTQYF. V gene TRBV5-4 combines with J gene TRBJ2-3, with 10 bases identical to TRBD2. V dropped 4 bases and J dropped 3; count of bases not matched to a gene: 11. This CDR3 comprises 17 residues. Germline V gene sequence: CDR1 SGHNT, CDR2 YYREEE (reference sequence).

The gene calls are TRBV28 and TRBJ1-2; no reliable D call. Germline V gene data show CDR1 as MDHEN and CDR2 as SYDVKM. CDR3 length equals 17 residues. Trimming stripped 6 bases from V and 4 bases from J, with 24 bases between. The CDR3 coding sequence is TGTGCCAGCAGCCCCCCCCTTGCGGGGATACTATCCTATGGCTACACCTTC. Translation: CASSPPLAGILSYGYTF.

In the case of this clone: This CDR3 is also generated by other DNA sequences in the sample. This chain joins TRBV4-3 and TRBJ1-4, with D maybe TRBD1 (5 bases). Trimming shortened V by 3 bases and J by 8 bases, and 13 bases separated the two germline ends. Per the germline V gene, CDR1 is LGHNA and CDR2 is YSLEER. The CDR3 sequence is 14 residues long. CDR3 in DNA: TGCGCCAGCAGCCAGGGGGGTCTTGGGGAAAAACTGTTTTTT. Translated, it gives CASSQGGLGEKLFF.

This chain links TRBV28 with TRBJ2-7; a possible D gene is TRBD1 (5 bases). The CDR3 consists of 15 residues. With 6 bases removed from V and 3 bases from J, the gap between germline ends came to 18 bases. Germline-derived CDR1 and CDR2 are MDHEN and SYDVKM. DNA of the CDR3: TGTGCCAGCAGCCCGGCGGTCACAGGTTACTACGAGCAGTACTTC. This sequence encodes CASSPAVTGYYEQYF.

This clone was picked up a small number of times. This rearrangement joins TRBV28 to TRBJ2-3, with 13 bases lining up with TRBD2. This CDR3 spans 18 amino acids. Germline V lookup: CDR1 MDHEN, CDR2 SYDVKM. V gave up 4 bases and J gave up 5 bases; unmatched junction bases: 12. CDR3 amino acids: CASSSGAGTSGIGDTQYF. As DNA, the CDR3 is TGTGCCAGCAGTTCGGGGGCCGGGACTAGCGGGATCGGAGATACGCAGTATTTT.

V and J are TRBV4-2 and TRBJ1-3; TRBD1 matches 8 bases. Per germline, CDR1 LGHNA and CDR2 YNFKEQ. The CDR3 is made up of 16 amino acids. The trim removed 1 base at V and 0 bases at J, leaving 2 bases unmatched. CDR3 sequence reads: CASSQGQGSSGNTIYF. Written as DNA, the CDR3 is TGTGCCAGCAGCCAAGGACAGGGGAGCTCTGGAAACACCATATATTTT.

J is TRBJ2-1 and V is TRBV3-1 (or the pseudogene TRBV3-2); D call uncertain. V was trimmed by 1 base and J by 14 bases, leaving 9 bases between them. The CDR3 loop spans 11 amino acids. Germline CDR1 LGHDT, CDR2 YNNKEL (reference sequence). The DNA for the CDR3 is TGTGCCAGCAGCCAAGTGGCTAGAAAGTTCTTC. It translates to CASSQVARKFF.

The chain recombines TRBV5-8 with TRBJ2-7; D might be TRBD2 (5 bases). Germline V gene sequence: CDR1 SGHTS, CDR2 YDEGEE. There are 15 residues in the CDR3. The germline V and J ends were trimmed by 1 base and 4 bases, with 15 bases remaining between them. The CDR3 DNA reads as TGTGCCAGCAGCTTGCGGGGAACTCCCCAATACGAGCAGTACTTC. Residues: CASSLRGTPQYEQYF.

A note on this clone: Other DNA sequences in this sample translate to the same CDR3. The CDR3 DNA sequence: TGTGCCAGCAGTTTGTTGACTAGCGGTTCCTACAATGAGCAGTTCTTC. It translates to CASSLLTSGSYNEQFF. The rearrangement uses TRBV28 and TRBJ2-1, with TRBD2 matching 9 bases. CDR3 size: 16 residues. Per germline, CDR1 MDHEN and CDR2 SYDVKM. Germline trimming cut 3 bases from V and 1 base from J; bases unmatched to any gene: 4.

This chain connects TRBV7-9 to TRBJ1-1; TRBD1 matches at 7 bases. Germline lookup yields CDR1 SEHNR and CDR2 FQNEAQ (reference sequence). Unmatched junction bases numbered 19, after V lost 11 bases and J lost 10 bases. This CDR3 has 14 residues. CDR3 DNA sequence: TGTGCCGGAGAGGGGTATGAGGCAGGGGGTCGAGCTTTCTTT. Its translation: CAGEGYEAGGRAFF.

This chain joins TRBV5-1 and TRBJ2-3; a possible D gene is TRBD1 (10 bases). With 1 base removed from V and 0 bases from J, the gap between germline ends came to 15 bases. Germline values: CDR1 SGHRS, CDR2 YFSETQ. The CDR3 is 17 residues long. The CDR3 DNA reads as TGCGCCAGCAGCTTGCTAGCGGGACAGGGGAGCACAGATACGCAGTATTTT. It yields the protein CASSLLAGQGSTDTQYF. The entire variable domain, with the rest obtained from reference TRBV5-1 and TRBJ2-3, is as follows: KAGVTQTPRYLIKTRGQQVTLSCSPISGHRSVSWYQQTPGQGLQFLFEYFSETQRNKGNFPGRFSGRQFSNSRSEMNVSTLELGDSALYLCASSLLAGQGSTDTQYFGPGTRLTVL.

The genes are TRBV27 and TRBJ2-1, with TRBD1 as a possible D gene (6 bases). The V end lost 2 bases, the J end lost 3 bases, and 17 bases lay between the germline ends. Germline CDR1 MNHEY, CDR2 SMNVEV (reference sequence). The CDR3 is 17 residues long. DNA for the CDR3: TGTGCCAGCAGTTTAAACAGGGTACCCAATTTCTACAATGAGCAGTTCTTC. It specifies CASSLNRVPNFYNEQFF.

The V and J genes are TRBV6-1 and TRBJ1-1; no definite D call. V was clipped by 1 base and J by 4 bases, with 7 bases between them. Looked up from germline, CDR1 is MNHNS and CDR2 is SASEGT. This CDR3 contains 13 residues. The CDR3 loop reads CASSEGGITEAFF. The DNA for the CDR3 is TGTGCCAGCAGTGAAGGAGGGATCACTGAAGCTTTCTTT.

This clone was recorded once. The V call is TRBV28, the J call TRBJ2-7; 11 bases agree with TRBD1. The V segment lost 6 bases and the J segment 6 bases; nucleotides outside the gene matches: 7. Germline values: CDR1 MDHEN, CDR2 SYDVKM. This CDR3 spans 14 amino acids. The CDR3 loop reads CASSRTGGRGEQYF. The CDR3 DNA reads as TGTGCCAGCAGCCGGACAGGGGGCCGAGGCGAGCAGTACTTC. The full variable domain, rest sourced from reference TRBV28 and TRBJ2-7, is DVKVTQSSRYLVKRTGEKVFLECVQDMDHENMFWYRQDPGLGLRLIYFSYDVKMKEKGDIPEGYSVSREKKERFSLILESASTNQTSMYLCASSRTGGRGEQYFGPGTRLTVT.

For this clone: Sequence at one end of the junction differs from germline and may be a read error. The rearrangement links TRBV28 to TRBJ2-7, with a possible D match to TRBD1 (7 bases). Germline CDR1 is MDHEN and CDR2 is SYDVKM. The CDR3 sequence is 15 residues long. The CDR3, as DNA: TGTGTCAGCAGGCAGGGGGGACTGATACCCTACGAGCAGTACTTC. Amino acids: CVSRQGGLIPYEQYF. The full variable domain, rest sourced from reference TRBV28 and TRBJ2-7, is DVKVTQSSRYLVKRTGEKVFLECVQDMDHENMFWYRQDPGLGLRLIYFSYDVKMKEKGDIPEGYSVSREKKERFSLILESASTNQTSMYLCVSRQGGLIPYEQYFGPGTRLTVT.

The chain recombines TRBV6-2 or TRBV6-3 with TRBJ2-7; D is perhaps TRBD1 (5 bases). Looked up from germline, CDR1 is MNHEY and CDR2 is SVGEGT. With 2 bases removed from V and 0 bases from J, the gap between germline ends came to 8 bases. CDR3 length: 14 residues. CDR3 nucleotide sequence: TGTGCCAGCAGTTACGCCGACAGCTCCTACGAGCAGTACTTC. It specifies CASSYADSSYEQYF.

The chain's CDR3 is CASNVQSSYGYTF. CDR3 nucleotides: TGTGCCAGCAACGTACAGTCTTCCTATGGCTACACCTTC. This rearrangement joins TRBV7-2 to TRBJ1-2; D gene ambiguous. The CDR3 is made up of 13 amino acids. V was clipped by 7 bases and J by 4 bases, with 13 bases between them. Germline V gene lookup returns CDR1 SGHTA and CDR2 FQGNSA.

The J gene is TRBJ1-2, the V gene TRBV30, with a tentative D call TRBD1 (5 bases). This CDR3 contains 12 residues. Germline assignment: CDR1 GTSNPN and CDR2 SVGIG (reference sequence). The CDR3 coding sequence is TGTGCTCACCTGCGGGGCCCAGATGGCTACACCTTC. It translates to CAHLRGPDGYTF.

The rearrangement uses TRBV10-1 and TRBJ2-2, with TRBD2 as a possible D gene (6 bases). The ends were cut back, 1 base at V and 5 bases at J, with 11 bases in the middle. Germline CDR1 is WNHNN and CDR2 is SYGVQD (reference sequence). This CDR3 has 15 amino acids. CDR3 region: CASSEWLASTGELFF. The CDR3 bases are TGCGCCAGCAGTGAGTGGCTAGCGTCGACCGGGGAGCTGTTTTTT.

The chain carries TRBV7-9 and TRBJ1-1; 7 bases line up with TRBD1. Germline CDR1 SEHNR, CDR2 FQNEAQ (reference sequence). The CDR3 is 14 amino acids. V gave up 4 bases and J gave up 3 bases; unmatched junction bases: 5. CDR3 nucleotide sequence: TGTGCCAGCAGCTCGAAAGACAGGGACACTGAAGCTTTCTTT. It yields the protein CASSSKDRDTEAFF.

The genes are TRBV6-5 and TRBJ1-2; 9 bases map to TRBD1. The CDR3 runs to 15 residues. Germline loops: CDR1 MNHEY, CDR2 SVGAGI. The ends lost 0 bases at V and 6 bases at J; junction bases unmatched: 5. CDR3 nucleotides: TGTGCCAGCAGTTACTCGAACAGGGGGCGCGATGGCTACACCTTC. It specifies CASSYSNRGRDGYTF.